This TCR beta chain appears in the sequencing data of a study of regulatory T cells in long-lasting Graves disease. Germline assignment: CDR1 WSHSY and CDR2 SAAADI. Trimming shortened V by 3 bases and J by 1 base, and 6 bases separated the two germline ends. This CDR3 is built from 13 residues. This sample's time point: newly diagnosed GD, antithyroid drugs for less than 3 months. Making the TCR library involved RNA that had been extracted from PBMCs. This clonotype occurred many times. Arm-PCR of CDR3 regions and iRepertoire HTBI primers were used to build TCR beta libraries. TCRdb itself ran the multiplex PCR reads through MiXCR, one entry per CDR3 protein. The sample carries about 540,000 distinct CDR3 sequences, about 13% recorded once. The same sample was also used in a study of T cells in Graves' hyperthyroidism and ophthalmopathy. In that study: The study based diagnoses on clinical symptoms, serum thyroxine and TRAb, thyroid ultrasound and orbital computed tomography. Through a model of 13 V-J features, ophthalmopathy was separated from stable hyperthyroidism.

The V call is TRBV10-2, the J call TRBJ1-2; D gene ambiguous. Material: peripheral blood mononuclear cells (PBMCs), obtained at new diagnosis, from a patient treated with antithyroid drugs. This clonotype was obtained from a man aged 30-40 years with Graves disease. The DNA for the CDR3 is TGCGCCAGCAGTGAACTGGGTAACTATGGCTACACCTTC. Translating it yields CASSELGNYGYTF.